These 4 T cell receptor beta chains share one sample of origin, sequenced in a study of blood T cell repertoires in COVID-19. Some clones are missing from TCRdb's copy, which holds only in-frame ones; the method was immunoSEQ multiplex PCR. The table has under 250,000 clones, approximately 80% seen once. The sequencing input was peripheral blood. The receptors derive from a human donor in a cohort sampled during active COVID-19.

This clone was detected once. This chain connects TRBV3-1 (or the pseudogene TRBV3-2) to TRBJ2-6, with unresolved D. Deletions cut 7 bases from V and 0 bases from J, with 10 bases between. CDR3 size: 15 residues. The germline V gene has CDR1 LGHDT and CDR2 YNNKEL (reference sequence). The CDR3 region has the DNA TGTGCCAGCACGACATCTTACTCTGGGGCCAACGTCCTGACTTTC. It translates to CASTTSYSGANVLTF.

The rearrangement joins TRBV6-4 to TRBJ2-2; 13 positions agree with TRBD2. Germline loops: CDR1 MRHNA, CDR2 SNTAGT. This CDR3 has 17 amino acids. V gave up 2 bases and J gave up 8 bases; unmatched junction bases: 8. The DNA for the CDR3 is TGTGCCAGCAGTGACCCCCGACTAGCGGGAGGCTCGGGGGAGCTGTTTTTT. The encoded protein is CASSDPRLAGGSGELFF.

The chain carries TRBV11-2 and TRBJ2-2; 8 bases are shared with TRBD1. V gave up 4 bases and J gave up 7 bases; unmatched junction bases: 11. Germline CDR1 reads SGHAT; CDR2 reads FQNNGV. This CDR3 has 16 residues. Here the CDR3 DNA reads TGTGCCAGCAGCTGGCGGCAAAGGACAGGGCTCGGGGAGCTGTTTTTT. It translates to CASSWRQRTGLGELFF.

This clone was seen more than once but under ten times. The chain joins TRBV5-1 to TRBJ1-2; 10 bases are a match to TRBD1. Germline CDR1 SGHRS, CDR2 YFSETQ. Losses at the gene ends were 4 bases for V and 4 bases for J; bases not matched to a gene: 10. There are 16 residues in the CDR3. CDR3 DNA: TGCGCCAGCAGCGTAACGCCGGGACAGGGGCCCTATGGCTACACCTTC. Its translation: CASSVTPGQGPYGYTF.